The sequence of this T cell receptor (beta chain) was determined in a study of T cells after yellow fever vaccination. About the research overall: Fractions with few cells were prepared using SMART-Seq v4 Ultra Low Input.

About this clonotype: The antigen is not known.

Study-level points and caveats: Although the secondary response was weaker, it peaked faster, at day 5 versus 15. Post-booster repertoires again held most primary-vaccination clones (about 96% CD4, just under 90% CD8).

This CDR3 spans 15 amino acids. The V and J ends lost 0 bases and 7 bases, in that order; junction bases with no gene match: 2. The germline V gene encodes CDR1 SGHTA and CDR2 FQGNSA. Researchers made TCR cDNA using 5'RACE template switching, and this step added a universal primer site and UMIs. TCRdb re-analysed the 5' RACE reads in MiXCR, keeping a single row per CDR3 protein. Found here are under 400,000 distinct CDR3 sequences, around 13% of them singletons; the top ten hold more than 3%. The chain employs TRBV7-2 and TRBJ2-4; 11 nucleotides align to TRBD1. The receptor was derived from a young man who received the YFV17D yellow fever vaccine. Sample: CD4+ T cells sorted from PBMCs, taken 15 days after the yellow fever booster vaccination. CDR3 region: CASSLAGTGGNIQYF. The CDR3 nucleotides are TGTGCCAGCAGCTTAGCTGGGACAGGGGGGAACATTCAGTACTTC. Drawing the rest from reference TRBV7-2 and TRBJ2-4, the complete variable domain is GAGVSQSPSNKVTEKGKDVELRCDPISGHTALYWYRQSLGQGLEFLIYFQGNSAPDKSGLPSDRFSAERTGGSVSTLTIQRTQQEDSAVYLCASSLAGTGGNIQYFGAGTRLSVL.